These T cell receptor beta chains were read from a single sample in a study of T-cell reconstitution after alpha-beta-depleted transplantation in children. A single record per CDR3 protein comes from TCRdb applying MiXCR to the PCR reads. The sample has 200,000 to 250,000 distinct CDR3 sequences; less than 9% are singletons. This material consisted of PBMCs, mostly from graft donor cells, taken 180 days after TCRalphabeta/CD19-depleted stem cell transplant. The receptors derive from a male patient between 5 and 17 years old who had a stem cell transplant for acute lymphoblastic leukemia, so the T cells may come from the graft donor. The CDR3 runs from the conserved cysteine through the conserved F or W. The order of the fields is clone size, CDR3 length, D gene, V gene, J gene, CDR3 protein, CDR3 DNA. The D gene is left open where the match is weak. Where a row states a size, it is once, few, many or the class of an expanded clone; other rows omit it.

clone size: many; CDR3 length: 15; D gene: -; V gene: TRBV5-1; J gene: TRBJ2-7; CDR3 protein: CASSLSPSRAGEQYF; CDR3 DNA: TGCGCCAGCAGCTTATCCCCATCGAGAGCAGGGGAGCAGTACTTC
clone size: few; CDR3 length: 17; D gene: TRBD2; V gene: TRBV3-1; J gene: TRBJ2-1; CDR3 protein: CATSNRLSGSSYNEQFF; CDR3 DNA: TGTGCCACCTCCAATCGTCTTAGCGGGAGCTCCTACAATGAGCAGTTCTTC
clone size: many; CDR3 length: 20; D gene: TRBD1; V gene: TRBV11-1; J gene: TRBJ2-6; CDR3 protein: CASSLVGTQGATSGANVLTF; CDR3 DNA: TGTGCCAGCAGCTTAGTAGGGACACAGGGGGCGACCTCTGGGGCCAACGTCCTGACTTTC
clone size: many; CDR3 length: 15; D gene: -; V gene: TRBV6-5; J gene: TRBJ1-1; CDR3 protein: CASSYRVWGNTEAFF; CDR3 DNA: TGTGCCAGCAGTTACAGGGTTTGGGGGAACACTGAAGCTTTCTTT
clone size: many; CDR3 length: 15; D gene: TRBD1; V gene: TRBV11-2; J gene: TRBJ1-2; CDR3 protein: CASSLVSGGSDGYTF; CDR3 DNA: TGTGCCAGCAGCTTAGTTTCAGGGGGCAGCGATGGCTACACCTTC
clone size: many; CDR3 length: 14; D gene: TRBD2; V gene: TRBV12-3/TRBV12-4; J gene: TRBJ2-1; CDR3 protein: CASSLGTSRNEQFF; CDR3 DNA: TGTGCCAGCAGTTTGGGGACTAGCAGGAATGAGCAGTTCTTC
clone size: many; CDR3 length: 15; D gene: TRBD2; V gene: TRBV5-1; J gene: TRBJ2-5; CDR3 protein: CASQRLAGAGETQYF; CDR3 DNA: TGCGCCAGTCAGCGGCTAGCGGGAGCAGGGGAGACCCAGTACTTC
clone size: many; CDR3 length: 15; D gene: TRBD1; V gene: TRBV20-1; J gene: TRBJ1-1; CDR3 protein: CSAPDRRKRNTEAFF; CDR3 DNA: TGCAGTGCCCCGGACAGGCGTAAGCGGAACACTGAAGCTTTCTTT
clone size: many; CDR3 length: 12; D gene: -; V gene: TRBV7-9; J gene: TRBJ2-4; CDR3 protein: CASSPGSNIQYF; CDR3 DNA: TGTGCCAGCAGCCCCGGCAGTAACATTCAGTACTTC
clone size: many; CDR3 length: 14; D gene: -; V gene: TRBV19; J gene: TRBJ1-2; CDR3 protein: CASRFAGANYGYTF; CDR3 DNA: TGTGCCAGTAGGTTTGCGGGGGCGAACTATGGCTACACCTTC
clone size: -; CDR3 length: 16; D gene: -; V gene: TRBV7-9; J gene: TRBJ2-1; CDR3 protein: CASSLEGVGSYNEQFF; CDR3 DNA: TGTGCCAGCAGCTTAGAAGGGGTAGGCTCCTACAATGAGCAGTTCTTC
clone size: many; CDR3 length: 15; D gene: TRBD2; V gene: TRBV7-9; J gene: TRBJ2-1; CDR3 protein: CASSLANGGVGEQFF; CDR3 DNA: TGTGCCAGCAGCTTAGCGAACGGGGGGGTTGGTGAGCAGTTCTTC
clone size: few; CDR3 length: 15; D gene: -; V gene: TRBV27; J gene: TRBJ2-1; CDR3 protein: CASSPQQGVSNEQFF; CDR3 DNA: TGTGCCAGCAGTCCCCAACAGGGCGTCAGCAATGAGCAGTTCTTC
clone size: many; CDR3 length: 16; D gene: -; V gene: TRBV6-1; J gene: TRBJ2-4; CDR3 protein: CASSTREPGAKNIQYF; CDR3 DNA: TGTGCCAGCAGTACCCGGGAACCCGGAGCCAAAAACATTCAGTACTTC
clone size: many; CDR3 length: 16; D gene: TRBD1; V gene: TRBV10-3; J gene: TRBJ2-4; CDR3 protein: CASITPGTGDYDIQYF; CDR3 DNA: TGTGCCTCTATCACCCCTGGGACAGGGGATTATGACATTCAGTACTTC
clone size: few; CDR3 length: 13; D gene: -; V gene: TRBV6-1; J gene: TRBJ2-7; CDR3 protein: CASSVDGRGEQYF; CDR3 DNA: TGTGCCAGCAGTGTGGACGGGAGAGGCGAGCAGTACTTC
clone size: -; CDR3 length: 17; D gene: TRBD1; V gene: TRBV13; J gene: TRBJ2-7; CDR3 protein: CASSLGTDRWSSYEQYF; CDR3 DNA: TGTGCCAGCAGCTTAGGGACGGACAGGTGGAGCTCCTACGAGCAGTACTTC
clone size: many; CDR3 length: 14; D gene: -; V gene: TRBV28; J gene: TRBJ2-3; CDR3 protein: CASNLAPDGDTQYF; CDR3 DNA: TGTGCCAGCAACTTGGCTCCCGATGGAGATACGCAGTATTTT
clone size: many; CDR3 length: 14; D gene: -; V gene: TRBV7-2; J gene: TRBJ1-1; CDR3 protein: CASRPGTVNTEAFF; CDR3 DNA: TGTGCCAGCAGACCGGGGACGGTGAACACTGAAGCTTTCTTT
clone size: many; CDR3 length: 16; D gene: -; V gene: TRBV6-1; J gene: TRBJ1-6; CDR3 protein: CASSEAWNRDNSPLHF; CDR3 DNA: TGTGCCAGCAGTGAAGCTTGGAATAGGGATAATTCACCCCTCCACTTT
clone size: many; CDR3 length: 17; D gene: TRBD1; V gene: TRBV12-3/TRBV12-4; J gene: TRBJ1-5; CDR3 protein: CASSTYRGRVSNQPQHF; CDR3 DNA: TGTGCCAGCAGTACATACAGGGGGAGGGTTAGCAATCAGCCCCAGCATTTT
clone size: many; CDR3 length: 16; D gene: -; V gene: TRBV6-5; J gene: TRBJ1-4; CDR3 protein: CASSYLGPPGVEKLFF; CDR3 DNA: TGTGCCAGCAGTTATCTTGGGCCGCCGGGAGTGGAAAAACTGTTTTTT
clone size: many; CDR3 length: 13; D gene: -; V gene: TRBV29-1; J gene: TRBJ2-3; CDR3 protein: CSVEDLRSDTQYF; CDR3 DNA: TGCAGCGTTGAAGATCTGAGATCAGATACGCAGTATTTT
clone size: many; CDR3 length: 12; D gene: -; V gene: TRBV5-1; J gene: TRBJ2-5; CDR3 protein: CASSLEAETQYF; CDR3 DNA: TGCGCCAGCAGCTTGGAGGCAGAGACCCAGTACTTC
clone size: many; CDR3 length: 14; D gene: -; V gene: TRBV6-5; J gene: TRBJ1-4; CDR3 protein: CASRPSLWDEKLFF; CDR3 DNA: TGTGCCAGCAGGCCATCCCTTTGGGACGAAAAACTGTTTTTT
clone size: many; CDR3 length: 14; D gene: -; V gene: TRBV3-1; J gene: TRBJ2-1; CDR3 protein: CASSLLDSYNEQFF; CDR3 DNA: TGTGCCAGCAGCCTACTCGACAGTTACAATGAGCAGTTCTTC
clone size: few; CDR3 length: 14; D gene: TRBD1; V gene: TRBV14; J gene: TRBJ2-7; CDR3 protein: CASSADRGKNEQYF; CDR3 DNA: TGTGCCAGCAGCGCGGACAGGGGAAAAAACGAGCAGTACTTC
clone size: many; CDR3 length: 14; D gene: TRBD1; V gene: TRBV7-2; J gene: TRBJ1-4; CDR3 protein: CASSLTGDGGKLFF; CDR3 DNA: TGTGCCAGCAGCTTAACAGGGGATGGGGGAAAACTGTTTTTT
clone size: many; CDR3 length: 15; D gene: -; V gene: TRBV6-1; J gene: TRBJ2-3; CDR3 protein: CASSEVEGSTDTQYF; CDR3 DNA: TGTGCCAGCAGTGAAGTGGAGGGATCCACAGATACGCAGTATTTT
clone size: -; CDR3 length: 14; D gene: -; V gene: TRBV18; J gene: TRBJ2-3; CDR3 protein: CASSPSGWTDTQYF; CDR3 DNA: TGTGCCAGCTCACCAAGCGGGTGGACAGATACGCAGTATTTT
clone size: many; CDR3 length: 15; D gene: TRBD2; V gene: TRBV20-1; J gene: TRBJ2-1; CDR3 protein: CSARGTSSGYNEQFF; CDR3 DNA: TGCAGTGCTAGGGGGACTAGCTCGGGGTACAATGAGCAGTTCTTC
clone size: many; CDR3 length: 13; D gene: -; V gene: TRBV12-3/TRBV12-4; J gene: TRBJ2-5; CDR3 protein: CASSFAVSETQYF; CDR3 DNA: TGTGCCAGCAGTTTTGCGGTTAGCGAGACCCAGTACTTC
clone size: many; CDR3 length: 14; D gene: -; V gene: TRBV27; J gene: TRBJ2-3; CDR3 protein: CASSLFGYTDTQYF; CDR3 DNA: TGTGCCAGCAGTTTATTTGGCTACACAGATACGCAGTATTTT
clone size: many; CDR3 length: 11; D gene: -; V gene: TRBV11-2; J gene: TRBJ1-2; CDR3 protein: CASSLGRAYTF; CDR3 DNA: TGTGCCAGCAGCCTTGGGCGAGCCTACACCTTC
clone size: many; CDR3 length: 14; D gene: -; V gene: TRBV7-6; J gene: TRBJ1-1; CDR3 protein: CASSPKVGNTEAFF; CDR3 DNA: TGTGCCAGCAGCCCGAAGGTGGGGAACACTGAAGCTTTCTTT
clone size: many; CDR3 length: 14; D gene: TRBD1; V gene: TRBV20-1; J gene: TRBJ1-1; CDR3 protein: CSARDGAAGGKAFF; CDR3 DNA: TGCAGTGCTAGAGATGGAGCCGCAGGGGGCAAAGCTTTCTTT
clone size: many; CDR3 length: 13; D gene: -; V gene: TRBV24-1; J gene: TRBJ2-6; CDR3 protein: CAPESAGANVLTF; CDR3 DNA: TGTGCCCCCGAATCAGCCGGGGCCAACGTCCTGACTTTC
clone size: -; CDR3 length: 14; D gene: -; V gene: TRBV12-3/TRBV12-4; J gene: TRBJ2-5; CDR3 protein: CASSPLGSSETQYF; CDR3 DNA: TGTGCCAGCAGCCCTCTCGGCTCATCCGAGACCCAGTACTTC
clone size: many; CDR3 length: 16; D gene: -; V gene: TRBV11-2; J gene: TRBJ2-1; CDR3 protein: CASSLNLVGPYNEQFF; CDR3 DNA: TGTGCCAGCAGCTTAAATCTTGTAGGGCCCTACAATGAGCAGTTCTTC
clone size: many; CDR3 length: 14; D gene: -; V gene: TRBV27; J gene: TRBJ2-7; CDR3 protein: CASSLSGVGYEQYF; CDR3 DNA: TGTGCCAGCAGTTTATCAGGGGTAGGCTACGAGCAGTACTTC